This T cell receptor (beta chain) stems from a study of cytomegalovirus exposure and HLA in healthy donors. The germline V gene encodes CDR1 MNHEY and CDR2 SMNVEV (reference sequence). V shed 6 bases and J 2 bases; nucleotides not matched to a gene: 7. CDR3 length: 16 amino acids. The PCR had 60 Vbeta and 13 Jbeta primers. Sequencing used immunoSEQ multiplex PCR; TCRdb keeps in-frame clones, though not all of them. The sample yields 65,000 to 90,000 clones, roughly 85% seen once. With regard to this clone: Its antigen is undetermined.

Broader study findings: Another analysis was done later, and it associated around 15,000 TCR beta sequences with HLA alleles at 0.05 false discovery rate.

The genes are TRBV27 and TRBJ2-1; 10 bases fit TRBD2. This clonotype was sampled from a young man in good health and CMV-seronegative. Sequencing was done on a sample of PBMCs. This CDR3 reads CASRPLAGPTYNEQFF. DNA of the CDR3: TGTGCCAGCAGGCCACTAGCGGGGCCGACCTACAATGAGCAGTTCTTC.